This T cell receptor (beta chain) was obtained from a study of cytomegalovirus exposure and HLA in healthy donors. Study as a whole: Of the donors genotyped, approximately 400 in all, 75% to 85% fell in the Caucasian-associated ancestry cluster. Study outcomes and limitations: One variant, a missense change in DCLRE1C, was linked in a later analysis to TCR beta V- and J-gene trimming. In a later analysis, at a false discovery rate of 0.05, approximately 18,000 TCR beta sequences were associated with HLA alleles.

V was pared by 1 base and J by 3 bases, with 3 bases of the junction left unmatched. Germline CDR1 and CDR2: SGHVS and FNYEAQ. The CDR3 consists of 15 residues. Points on this clone: Its target is not known.

A multiplex PCR was run with 60 Vbeta primers and 13 Jbeta primers. Data came from immunoSEQ multiplex PCR; TCRdb stores just in-frame clones and leaves some out. The sample records 150,000 to 200,000 clones, 70% to 80% being singletons. In nominal health when sampled, donors likely had unrecorded immune exposures nonetheless. The sequence came from a woman aged 50 to 60 in good health and CMV-seronegative. Specimen: PBMCs. The chain combines TRBV7-6 with TRBJ1-1, with 9 bases matching TRBD1. DNA of the CDR3: TGTGCCAGCAGCTTAGACAGGGGGCCGGACACTGAAGCTTTCTTT. Translation: CASSLDRGPDTEAFF.